These T cell receptor beta chains were read from a single sample in a study of cytomegalovirus exposure and HLA in healthy donors. This table comes from immunoSEQ multiplex PCR, and its TCRdb copy is limited to in-frame clones, with some not included. The sample lists 190,000 or so clones, 84% occurring once. Source material: PBMCs. Source of these receptors: a woman in her twenties or thirties in good health and CMV-seropositive. The CDR3 runs from the conserved cysteine through the conserved F or W. Each record gives: V gene, J gene, D gene, clone size, CDR3 DNA, CDR3 protein. A D gene is named only where the DNA matches it firmly. Size values are once, few and many counts, or a class for expanded clones, and some rows have none.

V: TRBV6-5
J: TRBJ1-1
D: TRBD1
size: -
DNA: TGTGCCAGCAGAACCGGACAGGGGAAAGCTTTCTTT
CDR3: CASRTGQGKAFF

V: TRBV6-5
J: TRBJ2-3
D: TRBD2
size: -
DNA: TGTGCCAGCAGGGAAGCGGGAGGTTCCGATACGCAGTATTTT
CDR3: CASREAGGSDTQYF

V: TRBV6-6
J: TRBJ1-2
D: -
size: -
DNA: TGTGCCAGCCGTGGGAGGGAATATGGCTACACCTTC
CDR3: CASRGREYGYTF

V: TRBV19
J: TRBJ2-5
D: -
size: -
DNA: TGTGCCAGTAGTCCCCCCGGGACCCAGTACTTC
CDR3: CASSPPGTQYF

V: TRBV15
J: TRBJ2-5
D: -
size: -
DNA: TGTGCCACCAGCGCCCACGGGTCCTTGACGGAGACCCAGTACTTC
CDR3: CATSAHGSLTETQYF

V: TRBV29-1
J: TRBJ2-5
D: TRBD1
size: -
DNA: TGCAGCGTGGGGACAGGGGGCAGGCCAGAGACCCAGTACTTC
CDR3: CSVGTGGRPETQYF

V: TRBV7-2
J: TRBJ2-1
D: -
size: -
DNA: TGTGCCAGCAGCTTGCTAGCGTATTACAATGAGCAGTTCTTC
CDR3: CASSLLAYYNEQFF

V: TRBV5-4
J: TRBJ2-3
D: -
size: -
DNA: TGTGCCAGCAGCACCGTGGGCCCCTCCACAGATACGCAGTATTTT
CDR3: CASSTVGPSTDTQYF

V: TRBV2
J: TRBJ2-5
D: -
size: once
DNA: TGTGCCAGCAGTGAAGCTCCTAGAGTAGGCCAGTACTTC
CDR3: CASSEAPRVGQYF

V: TRBV18
J: TRBJ2-7
D: -
size: -
DNA: TGTGCCAGCTCACCACCTTCAGTAGGGGGAGGGGACGAGCAGTACTTC
CDR3: CASSPPSVGGGDEQYF

V: TRBV7-2
J: TRBJ1-2
D: -
size: -
DNA: TGTGCCAGCAGCCTCCCCGGGAGTCACACAGGCTACACCTTC
CDR3: CASSLPGSHTGYTF

V: TRBV7-9
J: TRBJ1-1
D: -
size: -
DNA: TGTGCCAGCAGCTTCTATGAAGCTTTCTTT
CDR3: CASSFYEAFF

V: TRBV6-5
J: TRBJ2-2
D: TRBD2
size: -
DNA: TGTGCCAGCAGTTACTTAGCGGGAGGAACCGGGGAGCTGTTTTTT
CDR3: CASSYLAGGTGELFF

V: TRBV29-1
J: TRBJ2-1
D: TRBD1
size: -
DNA: TGCAGCGTCTCTCTCGGGACAGGGGACAATGAGCAGTTCTTC
CDR3: CSVSLGTGDNEQFF

V: TRBV7-9
J: TRBJ2-7
D: TRBD1
size: -
DNA: TGTGCCGTCGGGACAGTCCCCTACGAGCAGTACTTC
CDR3: CAVGTVPYEQYF

V: TRBV7-6
J: TRBJ2-7
D: TRBD2
size: -
DNA: TGTGCCAGCAGCTCCATCGGGACTAGTGACAGCGAGCAGTACTTC
CDR3: CASSSIGTSDSEQYF

V: TRBV2
J: TRBJ1-2
D: -
size: -
DNA: TGTGCCAGCAGTGGGCGACTCGCCAGAGCTAACTATGGCTACACCTTC
CDR3: CASSGRLARANYGYTF

V: TRBV7-6
J: TRBJ2-7
D: TRBD2
size: -
DNA: TGTGCCAGCAGCTCCCGGACTAGCGGGAGGTACGAGCAGTACTTC
CDR3: CASSSRTSGRYEQYF

V: TRBV5-4
J: TRBJ2-7
D: -
size: once
DNA: TGTGCCAGCAGCTTGGCCCCCGGACAGTTGACCTACGAGCAGTACTTC
CDR3: CASSLAPGQLTYEQYF

V: TRBV6-5
J: TRBJ1-5
D: -
size: -
DNA: TGTGCCAGCAGCGAGGACATCCATCAGCCCCAGCATTTT
CDR3: CASSEDIHQPQHF